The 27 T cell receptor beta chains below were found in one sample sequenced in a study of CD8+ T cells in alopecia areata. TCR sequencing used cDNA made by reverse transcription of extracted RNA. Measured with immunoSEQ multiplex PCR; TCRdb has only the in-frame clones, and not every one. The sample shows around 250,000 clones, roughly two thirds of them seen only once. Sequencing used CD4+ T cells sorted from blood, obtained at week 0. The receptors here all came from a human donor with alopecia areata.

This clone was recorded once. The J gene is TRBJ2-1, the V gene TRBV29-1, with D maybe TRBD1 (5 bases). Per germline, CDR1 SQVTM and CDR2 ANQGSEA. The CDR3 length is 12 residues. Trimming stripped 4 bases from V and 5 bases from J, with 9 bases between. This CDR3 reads CSVGRQHNEQFF. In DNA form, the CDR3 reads TGCAGCGTTGGAAGACAGCACAATGAGCAGTTCTTC.

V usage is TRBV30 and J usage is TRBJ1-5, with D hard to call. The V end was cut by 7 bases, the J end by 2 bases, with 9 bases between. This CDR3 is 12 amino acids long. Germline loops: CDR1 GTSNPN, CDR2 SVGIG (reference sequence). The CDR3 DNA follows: TGTGCCTCACAGTTAGGCAATCAGCCCCAGCATTTT. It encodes CASQLGNQPQHF.

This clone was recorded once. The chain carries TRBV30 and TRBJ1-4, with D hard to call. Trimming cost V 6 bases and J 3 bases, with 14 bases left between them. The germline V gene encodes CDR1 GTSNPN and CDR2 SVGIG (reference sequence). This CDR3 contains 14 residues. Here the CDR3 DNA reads TGTGCCTGTCAGAGGGCATCGGCTAATGAAAAACTGTTTTTT. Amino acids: CACQRASANEKLFF. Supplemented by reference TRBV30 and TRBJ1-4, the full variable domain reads SQTIHQWPATLVQPVGSPLSLECTVEGTSNPNLYWYRQAAGRGLQLLFYSVGIGQISSEVPQNLSASRPQDRQFILSSKKLLLSDSGFYLCACQRASANEKLFFGSGTQLSVL.

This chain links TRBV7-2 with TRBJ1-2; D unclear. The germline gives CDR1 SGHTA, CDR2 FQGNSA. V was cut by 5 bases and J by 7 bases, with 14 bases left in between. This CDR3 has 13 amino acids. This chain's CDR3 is CASSLRERVGYTF. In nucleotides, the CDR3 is TGTGCCAGCAGCCTACGTGAAAGGGTTGGCTACACCTTC.

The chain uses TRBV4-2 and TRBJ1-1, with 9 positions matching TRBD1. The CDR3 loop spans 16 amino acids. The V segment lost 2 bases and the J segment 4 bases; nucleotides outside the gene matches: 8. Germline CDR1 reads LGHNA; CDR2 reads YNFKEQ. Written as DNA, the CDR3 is TGTGCCAGCAGCCAAACAATTCGACAGGGGGGCACTGAAGCTTTCTTT. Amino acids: CASSQTIRQGGTEAFF.

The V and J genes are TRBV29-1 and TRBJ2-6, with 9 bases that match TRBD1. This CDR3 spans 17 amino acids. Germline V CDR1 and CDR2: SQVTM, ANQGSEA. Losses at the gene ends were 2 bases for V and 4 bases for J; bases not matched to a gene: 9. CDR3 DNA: TGCAGCGTTGAATCGGGACAGGGAAGGTCCGGGGCCAACGTCCTGACTTTC. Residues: CSVESGQGRSGANVLTF. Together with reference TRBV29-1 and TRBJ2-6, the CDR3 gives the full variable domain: SAVISQKPSRDICQRGTSLTIQCQVDSQVTMMFWYRQQPGQSLTLIATANQGSEATYESGFVIDKFPISRPNLTFSTLTVSNMSPEDSSIYLCSVESGQGRSGANVLTFGAGSRLTVL.

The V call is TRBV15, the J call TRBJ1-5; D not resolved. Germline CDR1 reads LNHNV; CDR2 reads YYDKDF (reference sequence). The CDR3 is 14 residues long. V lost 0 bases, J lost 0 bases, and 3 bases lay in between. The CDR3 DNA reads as TGTGCCACCAGCAGAGACCTTAGCAATCAGCCCCAGCATTTT. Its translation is CATSRDLSNQPQHF. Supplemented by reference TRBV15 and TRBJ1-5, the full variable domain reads DAMVIQNPRYQVTQFGKPVTLSCSQTLNHNVMYWYQQKSSQAPKLLFHYYDKDFNNEADTPDNFQSRRPNTSFCFLDIRSPGLGDTAMYLCATSRDLSNQPQHFGDGTRLSIL.

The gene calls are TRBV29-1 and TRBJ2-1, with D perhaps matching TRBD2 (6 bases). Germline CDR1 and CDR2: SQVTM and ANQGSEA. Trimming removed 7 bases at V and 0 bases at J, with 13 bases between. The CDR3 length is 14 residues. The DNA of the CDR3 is TGCAGCGGGAGGGGCTACAGCTCCTACAATGAGCAGTTCTTC. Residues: CSGRGYSSYNEQFF.

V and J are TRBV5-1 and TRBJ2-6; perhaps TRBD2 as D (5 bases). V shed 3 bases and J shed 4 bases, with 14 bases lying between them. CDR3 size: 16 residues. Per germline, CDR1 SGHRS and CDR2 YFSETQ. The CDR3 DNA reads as TGCGCCAGCAGCTCCTTGGCGACGGGAGGGGCCAACGTCCTGACTTTC. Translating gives CASSSLATGGANVLTF.

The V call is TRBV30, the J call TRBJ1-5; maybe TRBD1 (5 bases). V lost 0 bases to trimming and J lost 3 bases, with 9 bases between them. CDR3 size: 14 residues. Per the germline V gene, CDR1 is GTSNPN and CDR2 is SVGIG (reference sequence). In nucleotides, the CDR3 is TGTGCCTGGAGTGTGCAGGGATACAATCAGCCCCAGCATTTT. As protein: CAWSVQGYNQPQHF.

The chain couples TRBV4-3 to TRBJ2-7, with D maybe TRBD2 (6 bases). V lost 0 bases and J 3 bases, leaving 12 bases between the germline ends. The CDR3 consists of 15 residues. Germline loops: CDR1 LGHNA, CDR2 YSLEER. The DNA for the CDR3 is TGCGCCAGCAGCCAAGAGTTCAGCGGGTTCTACGAGCAGTACTTC. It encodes CASSQEFSGFYEQYF.

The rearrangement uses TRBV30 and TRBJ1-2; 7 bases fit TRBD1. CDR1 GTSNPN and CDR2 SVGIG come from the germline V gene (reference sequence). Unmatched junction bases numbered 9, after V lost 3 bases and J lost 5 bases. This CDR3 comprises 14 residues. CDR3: CAWSEDRHFYGYTF. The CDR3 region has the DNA TGTGCCTGGAGCGAGGACAGGCATTTTTATGGCTACACCTTC.

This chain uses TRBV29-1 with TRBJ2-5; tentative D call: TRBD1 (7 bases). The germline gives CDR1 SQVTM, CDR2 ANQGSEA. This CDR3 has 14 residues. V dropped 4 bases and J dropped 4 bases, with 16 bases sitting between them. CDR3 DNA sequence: TGCAGCGTTGTAGGCCAGGGGGACTTAGAGACCCAGTACTTC. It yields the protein CSVVGQGDLETQYF.

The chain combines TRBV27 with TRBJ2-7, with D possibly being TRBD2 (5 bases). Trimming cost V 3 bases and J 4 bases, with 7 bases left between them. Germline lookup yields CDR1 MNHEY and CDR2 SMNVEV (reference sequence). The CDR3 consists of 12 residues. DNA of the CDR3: TGTGCCAGCAGTTTCACGGGGTACGAGCAGTACTTC. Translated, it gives CASSFTGYEQYF.

CDR3 in amino acids: CSVGEGGETQYF. CDR3 nucleotide sequence: TGCAGCGTGGGCGAGGGGGGAGAGACCCAGTACTTC. The chain couples TRBV29-1 to TRBJ2-5, with D tentatively TRBD1 or TRBD2 (6 bases each). Trimming removed 6 bases at V and 4 bases at J, with 12 bases between. This CDR3 region has 12 residues. Germline values: CDR1 SQVTM, CDR2 ANQGSEA.

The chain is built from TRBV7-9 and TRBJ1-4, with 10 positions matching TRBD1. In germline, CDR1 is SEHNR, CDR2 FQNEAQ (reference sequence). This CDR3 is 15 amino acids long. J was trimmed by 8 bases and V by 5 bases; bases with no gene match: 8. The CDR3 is CASSPGTGVDEKLFF. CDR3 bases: TGTGCCAGCAGCCCCGGGACAGGGGTAGACGAAAAACTGTTTTTT.

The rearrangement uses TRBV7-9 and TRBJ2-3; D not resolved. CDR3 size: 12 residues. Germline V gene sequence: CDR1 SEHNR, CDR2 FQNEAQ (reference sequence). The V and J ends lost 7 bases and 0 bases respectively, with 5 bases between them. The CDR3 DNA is TGTGCCAGCACCCTCAGCACAGATACGCAGTATTTT. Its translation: CASTLSTDTQYF. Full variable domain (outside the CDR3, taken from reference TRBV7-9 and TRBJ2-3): DTGVSQNPRHKITKRGQNVTFRCDPISEHNRLYWYRQTLGQGPEFLTYFQNEAQLEKSRLLSDRFSAERPKGSFSTLEIQRTEQGDSAMYLCASTLSTDTQYFGPGTRLTVL.

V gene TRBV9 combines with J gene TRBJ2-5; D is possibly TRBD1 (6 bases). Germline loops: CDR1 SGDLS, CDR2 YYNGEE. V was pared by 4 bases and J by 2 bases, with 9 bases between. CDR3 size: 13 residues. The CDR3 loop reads CASSPTGQETQYF. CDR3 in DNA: TGTGCCAGCAGCCCGACAGGACAAGAGACCCAGTACTTC.

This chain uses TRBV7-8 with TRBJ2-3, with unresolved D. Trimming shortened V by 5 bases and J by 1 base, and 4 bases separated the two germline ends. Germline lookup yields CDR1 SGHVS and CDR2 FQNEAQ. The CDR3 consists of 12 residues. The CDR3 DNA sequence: TGTGCCAGCAGCCACCGCACAGATACGCAGTATTTT. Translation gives CASSHRTDTQYF.

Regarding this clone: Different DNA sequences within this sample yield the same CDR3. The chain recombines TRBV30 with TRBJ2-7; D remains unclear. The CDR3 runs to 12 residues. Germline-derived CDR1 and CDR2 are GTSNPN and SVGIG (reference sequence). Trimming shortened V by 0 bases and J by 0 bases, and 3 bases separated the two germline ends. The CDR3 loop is CAWSVASYEQYF. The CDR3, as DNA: TGTGCCTGGAGTGTGGCCTCCTACGAGCAGTACTTC.

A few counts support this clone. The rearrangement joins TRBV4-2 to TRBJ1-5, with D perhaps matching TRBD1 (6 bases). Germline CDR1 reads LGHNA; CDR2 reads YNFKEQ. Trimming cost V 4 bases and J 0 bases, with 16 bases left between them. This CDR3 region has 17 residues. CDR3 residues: CASSRGGAEGSNQPQHF. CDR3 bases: TGTGCCAGCAGCCGCGGGGGCGCGGAGGGTAGCAATCAGCCCCAGCATTTT.

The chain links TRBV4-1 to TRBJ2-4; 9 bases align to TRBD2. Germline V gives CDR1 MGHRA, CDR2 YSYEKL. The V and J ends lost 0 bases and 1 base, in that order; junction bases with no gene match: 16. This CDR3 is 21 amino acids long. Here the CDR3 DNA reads TGCGCCAGCAGCCAAGATGCTTTTGGTAGCGGGGGCCTTCGGGCCAAAAACATTCAGTACTTC. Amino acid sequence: CASSQDAFGSGGLRAKNIQYF.

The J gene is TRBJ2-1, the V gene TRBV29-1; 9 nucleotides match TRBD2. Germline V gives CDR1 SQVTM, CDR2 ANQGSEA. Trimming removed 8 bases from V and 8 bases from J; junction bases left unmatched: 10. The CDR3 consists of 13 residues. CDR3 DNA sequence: TGCAGCACTTCTGCGGTAGCGGGGGATGAGCAGTTCTTC. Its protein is CSTSAVAGDEQFF.

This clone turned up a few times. The CDR3 coding sequence is TGCAGCGTTGGTGGAAGGGTCTCCTACAATGAGCAGTTCTTC. It encodes CSVGGRVSYNEQFF. The chain is built from TRBV29-1 and TRBJ2-1, with unresolved D. The germline V and J ends were trimmed by 4 bases and 0 bases, with 10 bases remaining between them. This CDR3 has 14 residues. Looked up from germline, CDR1 is SQVTM and CDR2 is ANQGSEA.

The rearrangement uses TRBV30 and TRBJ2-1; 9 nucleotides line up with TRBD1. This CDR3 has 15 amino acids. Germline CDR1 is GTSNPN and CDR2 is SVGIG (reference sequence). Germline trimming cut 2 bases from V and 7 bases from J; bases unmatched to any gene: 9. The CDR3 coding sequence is TGTGCCTGGAGTCCCCGGGACAGGGTATCGAATGAGCAGTTCTTC. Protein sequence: CAWSPRDRVSNEQFF.

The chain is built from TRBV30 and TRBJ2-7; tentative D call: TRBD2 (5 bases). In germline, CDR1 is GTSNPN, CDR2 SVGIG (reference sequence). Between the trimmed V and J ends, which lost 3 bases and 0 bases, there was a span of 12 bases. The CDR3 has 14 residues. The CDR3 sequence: CAWRNSGSSYEQYF. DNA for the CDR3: TGTGCCTGGAGAAACAGTGGGAGCTCCTACGAGCAGTACTTC.

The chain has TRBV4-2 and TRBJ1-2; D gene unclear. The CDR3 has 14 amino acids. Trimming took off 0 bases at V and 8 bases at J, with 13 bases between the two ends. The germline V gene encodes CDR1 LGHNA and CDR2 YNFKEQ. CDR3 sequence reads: CASSQDRGEEGYTF. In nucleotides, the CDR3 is TGTGCCAGCAGCCAAGATCGGGGAGAGGAGGGCTACACCTTC.